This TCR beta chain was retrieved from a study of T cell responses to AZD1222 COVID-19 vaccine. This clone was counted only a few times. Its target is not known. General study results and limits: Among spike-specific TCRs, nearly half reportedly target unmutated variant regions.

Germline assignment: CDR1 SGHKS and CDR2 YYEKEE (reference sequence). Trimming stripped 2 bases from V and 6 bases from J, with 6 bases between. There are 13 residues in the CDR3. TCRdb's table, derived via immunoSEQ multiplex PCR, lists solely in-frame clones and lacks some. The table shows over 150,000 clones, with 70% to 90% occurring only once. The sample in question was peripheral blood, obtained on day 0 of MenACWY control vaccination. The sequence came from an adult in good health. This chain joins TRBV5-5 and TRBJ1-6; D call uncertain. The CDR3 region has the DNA TGTGCCAGCAGCTTCGAGTCTAATTCACCCCTCCACTTT. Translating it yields CASSFESNSPLHF.